Presented here are 10 T cell receptor beta chains from one specimen sequenced in a study of naive CD8 T cells in extremely preterm neonates. Cord blood came from elective full-term cesareans at roughly 35-41 weeks without labor or membrane rupture. Using immunoSEQ multiplex PCR, the repertoire was profiled, and TCRdb retains in-frame clones only, with some absent. Seen here are around 6,000 clones, 95% to 99% observed once, and the top ten hold 0.4%. The sequencing input was naive CD8+ T cells from cord blood. The receptor source for this set is a newborn in good health.

V and J are TRBV30 and TRBJ2-2; 9 bases are a match to TRBD2. The V gene end was trimmed by 1 base and the J gene end by 5 bases; junction bases not matched to a gene: 5. Germline CDR1 GTSNPN, CDR2 SVGIG (reference sequence). The CDR3 consists of 15 residues. The chain's CDR3 is CAWSGPGLATGELFF. In DNA, the CDR3 is TGTGCCTGGAGTGGACCGGGACTAGCAACCGGGGAGCTGTTTTTT.

J is TRBJ1-1 and V is TRBV30; D is perhaps TRBD1 (5 bases). Between the trimmed V and J ends, which lost 4 bases and 0 bases, there was a span of 27 bases. CDR1 is GTSNPN and CDR2 is SVGIG in the germline V gene (reference sequence). The length of the CDR3 is 19 residues. The CDR3 nucleotides are TGTGCCTGGATCTCATCCGGGGGGTTCCGAACGAGCGTGAACACTGAAGCTTTCTTT. Protein product: CAWISSGGFRTSVNTEAFF.

This clone was picked up one time. This sequence joins TRBV7-3 and TRBJ2-7, with TRBD2 matching over 9 bases. Germline CDR1 and CDR2: SGHTA and FQGTGA. Unmatched junction bases numbered 6, after V lost 5 bases and J lost 7 bases. The length of the CDR3 is 13 residues. The CDR3 spells CASSVAGEREQYF. CDR3 DNA: TGTGCCAGCAGCGTAGCGGGGGAGAGAGAGCAGTACTTC.

This chain uses TRBV7-2 with TRBJ2-7; TRBD2 aligns across 14 bases. This CDR3 spans 14 amino acids. Per the germline V gene, CDR1 is SGHTA and CDR2 is FQGNSA. After removal of 4 bases from V and 4 bases from J, the junction contained 0 bases not matched to a gene. Here the CDR3 DNA reads TGTGCCAGCAGCTGGACTAGCGGGGGGTACGAGCAGTACTTC. Residues: CASSWTSGGYEQYF.

This clone came up once. The rearrangement joins TRBV30 to TRBJ2-1; 8 bases align to TRBD1. The V segment lost 8 bases and the J segment 0 bases; nucleotides outside the gene matches: 6. Germline CDR1 reads GTSNPN; CDR2 reads SVGIG (reference sequence). This CDR3 is built from 14 residues. CDR3 loop: CAGQGPGSYNEQFF. In DNA form, the CDR3 reads TGTGCCGGACAGGGCCCGGGCTCCTACAATGAGCAGTTCTTC.

The chain couples TRBV4-3 to TRBJ1-1; 7 nucleotides agree with TRBD1. The J segment lost 1 base and the V segment lost 6 bases, leaving 11 bases of the junction unmatched. The length of the CDR3 is 16 residues. Looked up from germline, CDR1 is LGHNA and CDR2 is YSLEER. DNA for the CDR3: TGCGCCAGCAGACCTGGGACAGCCAGTCAGAACACTGAAGCTTTCTTT. This sequence encodes CASRPGTASQNTEAFF.

This chain connects TRBV7-6 to TRBJ2-7; perhaps TRBD2 as D (6 bases). CDR1 is SGHVS, CDR2 FNYEAQ, per germline. The CDR3 consists of 15 residues. V was cut by 5 bases and J by 3 bases, with 17 bases left in between. The DNA for the CDR3 is TGTGCCAGCAGCCCAGGGACGGGACTTTTCTACGAGCAGTACTTC. It translates to CASSPGTGLFYEQYF.

For this clone: Mismatch with germline at one junction end may stem from a read error. The V and J genes are TRBV7-6 and TRBJ2-7, with 8 positions matching TRBD2. The CDR3 is 15 amino acids. CDR1 and CDR2 (germline): SGHVS, FNYEAQ. The CDR3 here is CASTLGAGGLYEQYF. Written as DNA, the CDR3 is TGTGCCAGCACCTTAGGGGCGGGGGGCCTCTACGAGCAGTACTTC. Variable domain in full (rest from reference TRBV7-6 and TRBJ2-7): GAGVSQSPRYKVTKRGQDVALRCDPISGHVSLYWYRQALGQGPEFLTYFNYEAQQDKSGLPNDRFSAERPEGSISTLTIQRTEQRDSAMYRCASTLGAGGLYEQYFGPGTRLTVT.

The rearrangement joins TRBV7-3 to TRBJ2-3; 7 positions agree with TRBD2. Germline V gene sequence: CDR1 SGHTA, CDR2 FQGTGA. The CDR3 sequence is 14 residues long. Trimming at V came to 5 bases and at J to 1 base, leaving 3 bases not matched to a gene. For the CDR3, the DNA is TGTGCCAGCAGCATGGGGGGGGGCACAGATACGCAGTATTTT. This codes for CASSMGGGTDTQYF.

The chain employs TRBV27 and TRBJ2-7; no reliable D call. The V gene lost 5 bases and the J gene lost 3 bases, with 8 bases spanning the gap. Germline CDR1 MNHEY, CDR2 SMNVEV (reference sequence). The CDR3 runs 12 residues. The chain's CDR3 is CASSPLGYEQYF. For the CDR3, the DNA is TGTGCCAGCAGTCCCCTAGGCTACGAGCAGTACTTC.